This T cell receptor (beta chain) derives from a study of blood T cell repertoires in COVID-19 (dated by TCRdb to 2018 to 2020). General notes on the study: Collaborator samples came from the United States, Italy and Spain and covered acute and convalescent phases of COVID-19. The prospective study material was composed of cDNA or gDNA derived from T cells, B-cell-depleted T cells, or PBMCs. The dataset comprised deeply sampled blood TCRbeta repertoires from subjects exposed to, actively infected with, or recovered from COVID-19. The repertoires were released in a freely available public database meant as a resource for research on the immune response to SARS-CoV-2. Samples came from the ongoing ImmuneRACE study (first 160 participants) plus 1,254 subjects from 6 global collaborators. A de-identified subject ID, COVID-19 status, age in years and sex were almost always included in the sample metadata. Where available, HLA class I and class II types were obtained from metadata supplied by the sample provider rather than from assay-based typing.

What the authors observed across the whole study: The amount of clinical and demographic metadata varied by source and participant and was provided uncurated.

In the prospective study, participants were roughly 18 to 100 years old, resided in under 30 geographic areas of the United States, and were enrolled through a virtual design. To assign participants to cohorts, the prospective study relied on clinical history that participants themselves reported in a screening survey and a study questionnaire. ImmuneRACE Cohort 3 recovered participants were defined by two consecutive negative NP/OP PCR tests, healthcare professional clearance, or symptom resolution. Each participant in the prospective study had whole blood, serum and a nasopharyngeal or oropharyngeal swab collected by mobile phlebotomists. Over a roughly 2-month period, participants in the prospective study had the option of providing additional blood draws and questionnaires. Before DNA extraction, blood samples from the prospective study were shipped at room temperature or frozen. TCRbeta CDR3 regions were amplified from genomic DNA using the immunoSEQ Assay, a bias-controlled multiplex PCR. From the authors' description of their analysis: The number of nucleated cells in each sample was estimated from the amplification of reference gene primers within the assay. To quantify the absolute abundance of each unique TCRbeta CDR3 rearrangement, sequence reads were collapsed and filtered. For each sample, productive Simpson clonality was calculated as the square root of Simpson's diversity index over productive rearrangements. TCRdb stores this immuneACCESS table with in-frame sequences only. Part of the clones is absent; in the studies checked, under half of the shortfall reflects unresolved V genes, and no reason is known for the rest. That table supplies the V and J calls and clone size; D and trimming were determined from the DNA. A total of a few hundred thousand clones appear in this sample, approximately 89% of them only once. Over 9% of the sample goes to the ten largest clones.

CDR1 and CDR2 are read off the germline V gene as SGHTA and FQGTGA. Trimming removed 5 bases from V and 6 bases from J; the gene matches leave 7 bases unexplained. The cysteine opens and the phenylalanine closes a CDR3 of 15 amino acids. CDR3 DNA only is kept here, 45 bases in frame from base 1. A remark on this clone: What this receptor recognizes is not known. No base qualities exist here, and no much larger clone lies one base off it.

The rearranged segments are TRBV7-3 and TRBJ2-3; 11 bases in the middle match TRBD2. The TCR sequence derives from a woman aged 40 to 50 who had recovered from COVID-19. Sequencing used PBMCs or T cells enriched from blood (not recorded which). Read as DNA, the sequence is TGTGCCAGCAGCCCTTTAGCGGGAGGGGGGGATACGCAGTATTTT. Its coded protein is CASSPLAGGGDTQYF.